These 18 T cell receptor beta chains share one sample of origin, sequenced in a study of cytomegalovirus exposure and HLA in healthy donors. The PCR made use of 60 Vbeta and 13 Jbeta primers. Method: immunoSEQ multiplex PCR; TCRdb's copy keeps in-frame clones and lacks some. The sample consists of 120,000 to 150,000 clones, approximately 68% of them appearing once. Source material: PBMCs. The receptors come from a man in his sixties in good health and CMV-seronegative.

This sequence joins TRBV5-1 and TRBJ2-1; 8 bases match TRBD2. CDR3 length: 14 amino acids. V was clipped by 1 base and J by 6 bases; unmatched bases: 3. Looked up from germline, CDR1 is SGHRS and CDR2 is YFSETQ. The CDR3 sequence is CASSLTTSVNEQFF. Written as DNA, the CDR3 is TGCGCCAGCAGCTTGACGACTAGCGTCAATGAGCAGTTCTTC. Looking up the rest from reference TRBV5-1 and TRBJ2-1 gives the full variable domain: KAGVTQTPRYLIKTRGQQVTLSCSPISGHRSVSWYQQTPGQGLQFLFEYFSETQRNKGNFPGRFSGRQFSNSRSEMNVSTLELGDSALYLCASSLTTSVNEQFFGPGTRLTVL.

This clone was seen a few times. This chain connects TRBV5-4 to TRBJ1-5; D unclear. Trimming removed 0 bases from V and 1 base from J, with 5 bases in between. Germline CDR1 and CDR2: SGHNT and YYREEE (reference sequence). CDR3 length: 14 residues. CDR3: CASSLVGSNQPQHF. The CDR3 DNA follows: TGTGCCAGCAGCTTGGTTGGCAGCAATCAGCCCCAGCATTTT.

V usage is TRBV28 and J usage is TRBJ1-2, with D possibly TRBD1 on 6 matching bases. Germline assignment: CDR1 MDHEN and CDR2 SYDVKM. This CDR3 has 14 amino acids. Deletions cut 6 bases from V and 0 bases from J, with 11 bases between. This CDR3 reads CASRPGAANYGYTF. The CDR3 nucleotides read TGTGCCAGCAGACCAGGGGCCGCTAACTATGGCTACACCTTC.

Concerning this clone: Germline is not matched at one junction end, which may reflect a read error. Other nucleotide sequences from this sample produce the same CDR3. The chain links TRBV6-5 to TRBJ2-7; 12 positions match TRBD2. This CDR3 is built from 15 residues. Germline V gives CDR1 MNHEY, CDR2 SVGAGI. CDR3 nucleotide sequence: TGTGCCAGCGCGACTAGCGGGAGCTGGAGATACGAGCAGTACTTT. It encodes CASATSGSWRYEQYF.

The V and J genes are TRBV19 and TRBJ1-1, with 11 positions matching TRBD1. The CDR3 consists of 16 residues. CDR1 and CDR2 (germline): LNHDA, SQIVND (reference sequence). Trimming cost V 1 base and J 6 bases; bases outside gene matches: 7. CDR3 sequence: CASSIGTGGDSAEAFF. The CDR3 DNA follows: TGTGCCAGTAGTATAGGGACAGGGGGCGATTCAGCTGAAGCTTTCTTT.

This chain's CDR3 is CASKRTSASYEQYF. The CDR3 nucleotides are TGTGCCAGCAAGCGGACTAGCGCTTCCTACGAGCAGTACTTC. V gene TRBV2 combines with J gene TRBJ2-7; 9 bases are shared with TRBD2. V was pared by 7 bases and J by 1 base, with 5 bases of the junction left unmatched. This CDR3 is built from 14 residues. Looked up from germline, CDR1 is SNHLY and CDR2 is FYNNEI.

The chain carries TRBV28 and TRBJ1-2; 8 bases match TRBD1. The length of the CDR3 is 15 residues. V was clipped by 5 bases and J by 5 bases; unmatched bases: 10. The germline V gene encodes CDR1 MDHEN and CDR2 SYDVKM. The chain's CDR3 is CASSQQGVRRYGYTF. The CDR3 region has the DNA TGTGCCAGCAGTCAACAGGGGGTCAGGAGGTATGGCTACACCTTC.

This rearrangement joins TRBV4-1 to TRBJ2-3; 10 bases line up with TRBD1. The CDR3 is 16 amino acids. Unmatched junction bases numbered 6, after V lost 2 bases and J lost 4 bases. Germline V lookup: CDR1 MGHRA, CDR2 YSYEKL. CDR3 loop: CASSQQTGGLADTQYF. CDR3 bases: TGCGCCAGCAGCCAACAGACAGGGGGCCTCGCAGATACGCAGTATTTT.

This chain joins TRBV5-1 and TRBJ2-5; a weak D match, TRBD2 (6 bases). V was cut by 4 bases and J by 7 bases, with 14 bases left in between. The CDR3 is 13 amino acids. CDR1 and CDR2 (germline): SGHRS, YFSETQ. Written as DNA, the CDR3 is TGCGCCAGCAGCCTGGAGGTGGAGGGGACCCAGTACTTC. It yields the protein CASSLEVEGTQYF.

The chain has TRBV5-1 and TRBJ2-7; 8 positions match TRBD2. Germline V gives CDR1 SGHRS, CDR2 YFSETQ. The CDR3 is 15 amino acids. V lost 1 base and J lost 2; bases outside the gene matches: 5. The CDR3 here is CASSLLREAPYEQYF. CDR3 DNA: TGCGCCAGCAGCTTGTTGCGGGAGGCTCCCTACGAGCAGTACTTC.

The V and J genes are TRBV19 and TRBJ1-1, with D uncertain. Trimming left V 3 bases short and J 1 base short, with 9 bases between. The CDR3 length is 14 residues. CDR1 and CDR2 (germline): LNHDA, SQIVND (reference sequence). The DNA of the CDR3 is TGTGCCAGTAGTATTCTGCACAGGAACACTGAAGCTTTCTTT. This sequence encodes CASSILHRNTEAFF.

The rearrangement joins TRBV5-1 to TRBJ2-3; 7 bases agree with TRBD1. The V and J ends lost 6 bases and 3 bases, in that order; junction bases with no gene match: 7. Germline CDR1 is SGHRS and CDR2 is YFSETQ. The CDR3 has 14 residues. CDR3 residues: CASTRQGQTDTQYF. CDR3 bases: TGCGCCAGCACTCGACAGGGTCAAACAGATACGCAGTATTTT.

This chain links TRBV30 with TRBJ1-2, with TRBD1 matching over 12 bases. Trimming removed 7 bases from V and 7 bases from J; junction bases left unmatched: 13. The CDR3 is 15 residues long. Germline assignment: CDR1 GTSNPN and CDR2 SVGIG (reference sequence). CDR3 sequence reads: CASIWGGQGAGGYTF. The CDR3 bases are TGTGCCTCGATTTGGGGGGGACAGGGGGCTGGTGGCTACACCTTC.

The chain combines TRBV28 with TRBJ1-4; perhaps TRBD1 as D (6 bases). V lost 5 bases to trimming and J lost 6 bases, with 10 bases between them. Per germline, CDR1 MDHEN and CDR2 SYDVKM. This CDR3 is 13 amino acids long. CDR3 loop: CASSKQGDEKLFF. The DNA for the CDR3 is TGTGCCAGCAGTAAACAGGGAGATGAAAAACTGTTTTTT.

The V gene is TRBV11-2, the J gene TRBJ2-3; 11 nucleotides align to TRBD2. This CDR3 region has 17 residues. Trimming cost V 5 bases and J 4 bases; bases outside gene matches: 11. Germline V lookup: CDR1 SGHAT, CDR2 FQNNGV. CDR3 sequence reads: CASSPSTSGIRADTQYF. The CDR3 region has the DNA TGTGCCAGCAGCCCCTCGACTAGCGGGATAAGGGCAGATACGCAGTATTTT.

The chain links TRBV18 to TRBJ2-2; D is uncertain. CDR1 and CDR2 (germline): KGHSH, LQKENI. This CDR3 has 14 residues. Trimming removed 2 bases from V and 5 bases from J, with 9 bases in between. The CDR3 DNA sequence: TGTGCCAGCTCACCAGACCCCGGGACCGGGGAGCTGTTTTTT. As protein: CASSPDPGTGELFF.

This clone has a handful of counts. The chain joins TRBV2 to TRBJ1-1; 10 bases are shared with TRBD1. The V segment lost 2 bases and the J segment 7 bases; nucleotides outside the gene matches: 7. This CDR3 region has 15 residues. The germline gives CDR1 SNHLY, CDR2 FYNNEI. This CDR3 reads CASSEIRGTGVEAFF. The CDR3 bases are TGTGCCAGCAGTGAAATCAGGGGGACAGGGGTTGAAGCTTTCTTT.

The chain carries TRBV5-1 and TRBJ2-7, with D perhaps matching TRBD2 (5 bases). Germline-derived CDR1 and CDR2 are SGHRS and YFSETQ. The germline V and J ends were trimmed by 3 bases and 0 bases, with 13 bases remaining between them. This CDR3 spans 15 amino acids. CDR3 residues: CASSSGIRDSYEQYF. The CDR3 nucleotides are TGCGCCAGCAGCTCCGGGATTCGGGACTCCTACGAGCAGTACTTC.